The 8 T cell receptor beta chains below were found in one sample sequenced in a study of blood T cell repertoires in COVID-19 (dated by TCRdb to about 2020). The library was prepared using the immunoSEQ multiplex PCR assay. Drawn from immuneACCESS, this table holds only the in-frame rearrangements with V and J called that TCRdb kept. Clones are partly lost; checked studies trace under half to an unresolved V gene and leave the rest unexplained. The sample profile shows approximately 50,000 clones; about 85% of them were found once. The ten largest clones add up to roughly 10% of the sample. The source material was peripheral blood. The source of these receptors is a human donor in a cohort sampled during active COVID-19.

This chain connects TRBV6-5 to TRBJ2-3, with 9 bases lining up with TRBD2. With 0 bases clipped from V and 5 bases from J, the junction kept 6 bases outside the gene matches. The germline V gene encodes CDR1 MNHEY and CDR2 SVGAGI. The CDR3 sequence is 16 residues long. This CDR3 reads CASSYSVAGVIDTQYF. CDR3 nucleotide sequence: TGTGCCAGCAGTTACTCGGTAGCGGGAGTTATAGATACGCAGTATTTT.

The gene calls are TRBV10-3 and TRBJ1-2; D perhaps matches TRBD1 (6 bases). The germline V gene encodes CDR1 ENHRY and CDR2 SYGVKD. The CDR3 extends over 10 amino acids. V was clipped by 10 bases and J by 5 bases, with 8 bases between them. The CDR3, as DNA: TGTGCCACCGGACAGTATGGCTACACCTTC. It specifies CATGQYGYTF.

CDR3: CASKRDNDGYTF. In DNA, the CDR3 is TGTGCCAGCAAACGGGACAACGATGGCTACACCTTC. V usage is TRBV12-3 or TRBV12-4 and J usage is TRBJ1-2, with a tentative D call TRBD1 (6 bases). The V gene lost 7 bases and the J gene lost 6 bases, with 12 bases spanning the gap. CDR3 length equals 12 residues.

The chain couples TRBV11-2 to TRBJ2-7; possibly TRBD2 for D (5 bases). V dropped 5 bases and J dropped 2 bases, with 16 bases sitting between them. The CDR3 runs 15 residues. CDR1 and CDR2 from the germline V gene are SGHAT and FQNNGV. The CDR3 loop is CASSPSRLATYEQYF. DNA for the CDR3: TGTGCCAGCAGCCCCTCCCGGCTAGCAACCTACGAGCAGTACTTC.

J is TRBJ2-2 and V is TRBV28; 10 bases agree with TRBD2. CDR1 is MDHEN and CDR2 is SYDVKM in the germline V gene. The CDR3 covers 17 residues. V lost 6 bases to trimming and J lost 6 bases; unmatched junction nucleotides: 13. The CDR3 DNA follows: TGTGCCAGCAGCCCCTGGGGACTAGCGACCGGTCCCGGGGAGCTGTTTTTT. Translated, it gives CASSPWGLATGPGELFF.

This clone showed up just a few times. The rearrangement links TRBV5-1 to TRBJ2-5, with 9 bases fitting TRBD2. This CDR3 spans 14 amino acids. CDR1 is SGHRS, CDR2 YFSETQ, per germline. Trimming removed 0 bases from V and 3 bases from J; junction bases left unmatched: 0. CDR3 in amino acids: CASSLASGEETQYF. Here the CDR3 DNA reads TGCGCCAGCAGCTTGGCTAGCGGGGAAGAGACCCAGTACTTC.

This CDR3 reads CASSLLGGDPGANVLTF. In DNA, the CDR3 is TGTGCCAGCAGCTTACTTGGCGGGGATCCTGGGGCCAACGTCCTGACTTTC. This chain links TRBV7-2 with TRBJ2-6, with D possibly being TRBD2 (6 bases). Trimming took off 2 bases at V and 2 bases at J, with 13 bases between the two ends. The CDR3 covers 17 residues. In germline, CDR1 is SGHTA, CDR2 FQGNSA.

This chain joins TRBV19 and TRBJ2-6, with D perhaps matching TRBD2 (7 bases). Germline-derived CDR1 and CDR2 are LNHDA and SQIVND (reference sequence). Trimming took 0 bases from V and 2 from J, leaving 11 bases between them. The CDR3 extends over 17 amino acids. The CDR3 is CASSIDGGAAGANVLTF. The CDR3 DNA reads as TGTGCCAGTAGTATAGATGGGGGGGCGGCTGGGGCCAACGTCCTGACTTTC.